This TCR beta chain was identified in a study of blood T cell repertoires in COVID-19. Study context: Acute-phase and convalescent COVID-19 samples originated in the United States, Italy and Spain.

With 0 bases removed from V and 1 base from J, the gap between germline ends came to 8 bases. The CDR3 length is 15 residues. In germline, CDR1 is KGHDR, CDR2 SFDVKD. Profiled with immunoSEQ multiplex PCR; TCRdb holds only in-frame clones, not every one. In the table there are about 210,000 clones, around 82% of which are singletons. The sample was peripheral blood. The rearrangement uses TRBV24-1 and TRBJ2-5, with a weak D call TRBD1 (6 bases). This TCR was recovered from a middle-aged woman with active or convalescent COVID-19. The CDR3 loop is CATSDLQGIQETQYF. The CDR3 DNA reads as TGTGCCACCAGTGATTTGCAGGGGATCCAAGAGACCCAGTACTTC.